These T cell receptor beta chains were read from a single sample in a study of CD8+CD57+ T cells in acquired aplastic anemia. In TCRdb, the reads were re-called with MiXCR into one record per CDR3 protein. Among about 220,000 distinct CDR3 sequences listed, approximately 45% were seen once. Sequenced: sorted CD4+, CD8+, or CD8+CD57+ T cells (not recorded which) from PBMCs. Every receptor here comes from a human donor with aplastic anemia. Each CDR3 is given with its conserved first and last residue. A D gene is named only where the DNA matches it firmly. Clone size is not always given. Where it is, it says once, few, many or a class for expanded clones.

v_call,j_call,clone_size,d_call,cdr3_aa,cdr3_nt
TRBV5-6,TRBJ1-6,few,TRBD1,CASSEGTASNSPLHF,TGTGCCAGCAGCGAGGGGACAGCGAGTAATTCACCCCTCCACTTT
TRBV27,TRBJ2-1,-,TRBD2,CASSLPLAGNNEQFF,TGTGCCAGCAGTTTACCTCTAGCGGGGAACAATGAGCAGTTCTTC
TRBV7-2,TRBJ2-7,-,-,CASGPTWTSYEQYF,TGTGCCAGCGGGCCGACCTGGACGTCCTACGAGCAGTACTTC
TRBV28,TRBJ2-5,-,TRBD1,CASSLDGGTGYQKTQNF,TGTGCCAGCAGTTTAGATGGGGGGACAGGGTATCAAAAGACCCAGAACTTC
TRBV7-9,TRBJ1-1,-,-,CASSADPGARYNEAFF,TGTGCCAGCAGCGCCGATCCAGGGGCACGTTACAATGAAGCTTTCTTT
TRBV6-5,TRBJ1-1,many,-,CASSPGQFSGTEAFF,TGTGCCAGCAGCCCGGGACAATTCTCGGGCACTGAAGCTTTCTTT
TRBV6-4,TRBJ1-1,many,-,CASSHGSDGVKTEAFF,TGTGCCAGCAGTCACGGAAGCGACGGGGTCAAAACTGAAGCTTTCTTT
TRBV2,TRBJ2-1,many,TRBD2,CASSEPVAGGRADEQFF,TGTGCCAGCAGTGAACCGGTAGCGGGTGGCCGGGCCGATGAGCAGTTCTTC
TRBV12-5,TRBJ2-3,few,TRBD2,CASGHTPSGGLVDTQYF,TGTGCTAGTGGCCACACCCCTAGCGGGGGGTTGGTAGATACGCAGTATTTT
TRBV7-9,TRBJ1-5,-,-,CASSDPVVAGNQPQHF,TGTGCCAGCAGTGATCCCGTTGTGGCAGGCAATCAGCCCCAGCATTTT
TRBV9,TRBJ1-1,few,-,CASSQDSGDGTMNTEAFF,TGTGCCAGCAGCCAAGACTCAGGGGATGGGACCATGAACACTGAAGCTTTCTTT
TRBV5-1,TRBJ2-1,-,TRBD2,CASSSEGLAGGRFNEQFF,TGCGCCAGCAGCTCCGAGGGACTAGCGGGGGGGCGCTTCAATGAGCAGTTCTTC
TRBV13,TRBJ1-4,many,TRBD1,CASRPPGQGDEKLFF,TGTGCCAGCAGACCCCCGGGACAGGGTGATGAAAAACTGTTTTTT
TRBV6-5,TRBJ2-7,-,-,CASRGGIRKNYEQYF,TGTGCCAGCAGAGGGGGGATTCGAAAAAACTACGAGCAGTACTTC
TRBV29-1,TRBJ1-1,-,-,CSVSKGRDTEAFF,TGCAGCGTTTCAAAGGGGCGCGACACTGAAGCTTTCTTT
TRBV7-9,TRBJ2-7,many,-,CASSLLPDSRYEQYF,TGTGCCAGCAGCTTATTACCGGACAGCCGCTACGAGCAGTACTTC
TRBV11-3,TRBJ2-7,few,TRBD1,CASSPHSGTGNREQYF,TGTGCCAGCAGCCCACACTCCGGGACAGGGAATCGCGAGCAGTACTTC
TRBV28,TRBJ1-1,many,TRBD1,CAVRYRGLNTEAFF,TGTGCCGTAAGGTACAGGGGACTGAACACTGAAGCTTTCTTT
TRBV3-1,TRBJ1-3,few,-,CASSPYRVSSGNTIYF,TGTGCCAGCAGCCCGTACAGGGTTAGCTCTGGAAACACCATATATTTT
TRBV20-1,TRBJ1-2,many,-,CSARSQDDYGYTF,TGCAGTGCTAGATCTCAGGACGACTATGGCTACACCTTC
TRBV7-6,TRBJ1-1,many,-,CASSSVGPGTEAFF,TGTGCCAGCAGCTCGGTTGGGCCGGGCACTGAAGCTTTCTTT
TRBV7-2,TRBJ1-3,many,-,CASSSQGYSGNTIYF,TGTGCCAGCAGCTCCCAGGGGTACTCTGGAAACACCATATATTTT
TRBV19,TRBJ2-2,many,TRBD2,CASSRRLAGGSNTGELFF,TGTGCCAGTAGTAGAAGACTAGCGGGAGGATCTAACACCGGGGAGCTGTTTTTT
TRBV7-7,TRBJ2-7,-,-,CASSRGGDYEQYF,TGTGCCAGCAGCCGAGGGGGGGACTACGAGCAGTACTTC
TRBV19,TRBJ1-6,-,TRBD1,CATVGQGFGSPLHF,TGTGCCACGGTGGGACAGGGCTTTGGTTCACCCCTCCACTTT
TRBV7-9,TRBJ2-5,-,-,CASSFWEETQYF,TGTGCCAGCAGCTTCTGGGAAGAGACCCAGTACTTC
TRBV10-3,TRBJ2-7,-,-,CATQSERPVGYEQYF,TGTGCCACCCAGTCTGAGCGCCCTGTAGGGTACGAGCAGTACTTC
TRBV2,TRBJ1-2,-,TRBD1,CASKDRGPGYTF,TGTGCCAGCAAGGACAGGGGGCCTGGCTACACCTTC
TRBV7-8,TRBJ1-1,-,-,CASSHGGLGTEAFF,TGTGCCAGCAGCCACGGGGGATTAGGCACTGAAGCTTTCTTT
TRBV10-3,TRBJ1-2,once,TRBD1,CAISLGTVYGYTF,TGTGCCATCAGCCTTGGGACAGTATATGGCTACACCTTC
TRBV6-6,TRBJ1-1,-,-,CASSYSVVDFVEAFF,TGTGCCAGCAGTTACTCGGTTGTGGATTTTGTGGAAGCTTTCTTT
TRBV7-9,TRBJ1-1,-,-,CASSCQVVCVEAFF,TGTGCCAGCAGCTGCCAGGTGGTTTGTGTTGAAGCTTTCTTT
TRBV10-3,TRBJ2-7,many,-,CAIREKTGLGEQYF,TGTGCCATCCGAGAAAAGACTGGGCTCGGCGAGCAGTACTTC
TRBV3-1,TRBJ1-5,-,-,CASSQTSVGNQPQHF,TGTGCCAGCAGCCAAACATCAGTGGGCAATCAGCCCCAGCATTTT
TRBV4-1,TRBJ1-1,many,-,CASSQGPVNTEAFF,TGCGCCAGCAGCCAGGGACCGGTTAACACTGAAGCTTTCTTT
TRBV7-9,TRBJ1-4,many,-,CASSEPATNTNEKLFF,TGTGCCAGCAGCGAACCGGCGACGAACACGAATGAAAAACTGTTTTTT
TRBV7-9,TRBJ1-2,many,-,CASSLVADSVPFDYGYTF,TGTGCCAGCAGCTTAGTGGCGGACAGTGTACCCTTTGACTATGGCTACACCTTC
TRBV7-2,TRBJ1-5,-,-,CASTRGAGQPQHF,TGTGCCAGCACCCGGGGGGCCGGGCAGCCCCAGCATTTT
TRBV27,TRBJ1-1,-,-,CASSHRTPNTEAFF,TGTGCCAGCAGCCACCGGACACCGAACACTGAAGCTTTCTTT
TRBV7-9,TRBJ1-5,many,-,CASSLNEVEGNQPQHF,TGTGCCAGCAGCTTAAATGAGGTGGAGGGGAATCAGCCCCAGCATTTT
TRBV20-1,TRBJ2-7,many,TRBD2,CSARDRDYSSYEQYF,TGCAGTGCTAGAGATAGGGACTATAGCTCCTACGAGCAGTACTTC
TRBV30,TRBJ1-1,-,-,CAWSLILNTEALF,TGTGCCTGGAGTTTAATCTTGAACACTGAAGCTCTCTTT
TRBV27,TRBJ1-6,many,-,CASSLSNSNSPLHF,TGTGCCAGCAGTTTATCGAACTCAAATTCACCCCTCCACTTT
TRBV6-2/TRBV6-3,TRBJ2-7,many,TRBD2,CASSYPSGGGGYEQYF,TGTGCCAGCAGTTACCCCAGCGGGGGTGGAGGCTACGAGCAGTACTTC
TRBV7-9,TRBJ1-1,many,-,CASTGSDTEAFF,TGTGCCAGCACGGGTTCGGACACTGAAGCTTTCTTT
TRBV5-1,TRBJ1-2,-,-,CASSSDLQGGYTF,TGCGCCAGCAGCTCCGACCTTCAGGGGGGCTACACCTTC